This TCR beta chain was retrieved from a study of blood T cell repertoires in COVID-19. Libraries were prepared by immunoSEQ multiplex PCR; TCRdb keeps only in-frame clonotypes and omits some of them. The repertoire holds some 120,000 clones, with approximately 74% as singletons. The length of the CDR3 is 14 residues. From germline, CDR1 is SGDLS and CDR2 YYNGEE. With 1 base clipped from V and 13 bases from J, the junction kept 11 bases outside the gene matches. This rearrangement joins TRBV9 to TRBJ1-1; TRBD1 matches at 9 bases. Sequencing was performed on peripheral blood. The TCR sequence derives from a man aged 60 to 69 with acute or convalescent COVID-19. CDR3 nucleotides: TGTGCCAGCAGCGTACTTGGCGAAACAGGGGGCCTTTTCTTT. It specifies CASSVLGETGGLFF.